This TCR beta chain derives from a study of blood T cells in healthy people across ages. The study's findings and limits: Getting older went along with TCR beta diversity per million T cells dropping roughly linearly. Correlation between TCR beta diversity and naive T cell percentage was strong.

For the second PCR, which ran for 7 to 11 cycles, a sample-barcoded 5' primer and a J-beta primer mix were used. Each CDR3 protein gets one entry after TCRdb re-called the 5' RACE reads with MiXCR. The profile shows roughly 680,000 distinct CDR3 sequences, roughly half of them singletons. Total RNA was extracted at no less than 5.5 micrograms per sample. This clonotype was seen repeatedly, ten times or more. What it binds is not known. Sequencing was performed on blood. This clonotype was sampled from a woman of 80 years or more in good health.

The CDR3 DNA reads as TGTGCCTCCGGGACAGGAGCCCGAGGGACGCAGTATTTT. Its protein is CASGTGARGTQYF. The gene calls are TRBV2 and TRBJ2-3; TRBD1 aligns across 8 bases. Germline loops: CDR1 SNHLY, CDR2 FYNNEI. The CDR3 runs 13 residues. Trimming at V came to 11 bases and at J to 9 bases, leaving 13 bases not matched to a gene.